Below, one T cell receptor beta chain is given with its context. Its target is unknown. The germline V gene has CDR1 MDHEN and CDR2 SYDVKM. The CDR3 is made up of 15 amino acids. V lost 6 bases and J lost 2; bases outside the gene matches: 6. The sample comes from a study of cytomegalovirus exposure and HLA in healthy donors. Whole-study findings and limits: Indistinguishable V segments, including TRBV6-2 and TRBV6-3, were excluded.

The PCR was carried out with 60 Vbeta primers and 13 Jbeta primers. Assay used: immunoSEQ multiplex PCR; TCRdb lists only in-frame clones, some missing. The sample consists of approximately 160,000 clones, about three quarters of them appearing once. The chain uses TRBV28 and TRBJ2-7; TRBD1 aligns across 11 bases. The specimen was PBMCs. This TCR was recovered from a woman in her thirties in good health and CMV-seropositive. CDR3 nucleotide sequence: TGTGCCAGCAGCGAACCGGGACAGGGGGCCTACGAGCAGTACTTC. It translates to CASSEPGQGAYEQYF.